This T cell receptor beta chain was sequenced in a study of blood T cells in healthy people across ages. The CDR3 is 18 amino acids. The trim removed 0 bases at V and 9 bases at J, leaving 11 bases unmatched. Germline V CDR1 and CDR2: DFQATT, SNEGSKA (reference sequence). Concerning this clonotype itself: Its antigen is undetermined.

The sample providers were healthy Caucasian people from Russia, aged roughly 6 to 95. PBMCs, at least 6 million per sample, were isolated. A second roughly 7 to 11 cycle PCR used barcoded and J-beta primers. TCRdb re-called the 5' RACE reads with MiXCR, one entry per CDR3 protein. Here the sample spans about 750,000 distinct CDR3 sequences, 50% to 65% being singletons. Points from the study as a whole: In the absence of known donor CMV status, changes in expanded clonotypes were possibly confounded.

The chain employs TRBV20-1 and TRBJ2-1; TRBD2 matches 16 bases. The origin of this receptor is a man older than 75 in good health. Source material: blood. CDR3 bases: TGCAGTGCTAGAGATCGATTCGGGACTAGCGGGAGGGACAGTGAGCAGTTCTTC. This codes for CSARDRFGTSGRDSEQFF.